These T cell receptor beta chains were read from a single sample in a study of cytomegalovirus exposure and HLA in healthy donors. Profiling relied on immunoSEQ multiplex PCR, and the TCRdb table lists in-frame clones only, not all of them. The table lists some 200,000 clones, almost 70% of them singletons. The source material was PBMCs. The receptors were gathered from a man aged 40-49 years in good health and CMV-seropositive. CDR3s include the opening cysteine and the closing phenylalanine or tryptophan. Fields, in order: V gene, CDR3 protein.

V gene: TRBV5-1
CDR3 protein: CASSLIPATGDEMETQYF

V gene: TRBV19
CDR3 protein: CASGPGTGETQPQHF

V gene: TRBV12-5
CDR3 protein: CASGLVSVGGPVDNEQFF

V gene: TRBV2
CDR3 protein: CASSTTVTNTEAFF

V gene: TRBV6-6
CDR3 protein: CASTTGENTEAFF

V gene: TRBV28
CDR3 protein: CASSPGDNYGYTF

V gene: TRBV11-2
CDR3 protein: CASSSKRLTGGVTNQPQHF

V gene: TRBV18
CDR3 protein: CASSPRSTDMNTEAFF

V gene: TRBV25-1
CDR3 protein: CASSENPGSGTEAFF

V gene: TRBV19
CDR3 protein: CASSMVAGREKLFF

V gene: TRBV7-2
CDR3 protein: CASRSSGTSFDGYTF

V gene: TRBV15
CDR3 protein: CATSRGGLGDRGGTQYF

V gene: TRBV29-1
CDR3 protein: CSVERQREGEQYF

V gene: TRBV21-1
CDR3 protein: CASSTNRRAGRETQYF

V gene: TRBV9
CDR3 protein: CASSVASLSGGAKDTQYF

V gene: TRBV19
CDR3 protein: CASSARDRPSYEQYF

V gene: TRBV5-1
CDR3 protein: CASSLNLAGGSTDTQYF

V gene: TRBV6-6
CDR3 protein: CAARGGSYGYTF

V gene: TRBV28
CDR3 protein: CASSLGQSEAFF

V gene: TRBV13
CDR3 protein: CASSAPVGGVYGYTF

V gene: TRBV7-9
CDR3 protein: CASSLISGVLGTEAFF

V gene: TRBV4-2
CDR3 protein: CASSQVREWGLGYEQYF

V gene: TRBV5-1
CDR3 protein: CASSFGADRGEQFF

V gene: TRBV6-5
CDR3 protein: CASTGRGNEKLFF

V gene: TRBV29-1
CDR3 protein: CSVERRTEAFF

V gene: TRBV6-1
CDR3 protein: CASSDFFYGYTF

V gene: TRBV5-1
CDR3 protein: CASSLGAISGNTIYF

V gene: TRBV5-5
CDR3 protein: CASSLGQGGRGYTF

V gene: TRBV4-2
CDR3 protein: CASSPGNGLQETQYF

V gene: TRBV6-5
CDR3 protein: CASGNSGGEQFF

V gene: TRBV5-6
CDR3 protein: CASFGRNTEAFF

V gene: TRBV6-1
CDR3 protein: CASSMWAENQPQHF

V gene: TRBV4-3
CDR3 protein: CASSQEAGGEAFF

V gene: TRBV6-4
CDR3 protein: CASSAQGTGELFF

V gene: TRBV29-1
CDR3 protein: CSVDRGSGETQYF

V gene: TRBV27
CDR3 protein: CASSLRVSSYNEQFF